These 32 T cell receptor beta chains share one sample of origin, sequenced in a study of CD8+CD57+ T cells in acquired aplastic anemia. Both TCR beta VDJ combination and CDR3 sequence profiling were carried out. Genomic DNA was the template for this profiling. Each CDR3 protein is one row after TCRdb ran MiXCR on the reads. The sample shows some 170,000 distinct CDR3 sequences, 40% to 50% of them seen only once. Individuals selected for sequencing had exhibited CD8+CD57+ cell expansion on flow cytometry. The sample consisted of sorted CD4+, CD8+, or CD8+CD57+ T cells (not recorded which) from PBMCs. The source is a human donor with aplastic anemia.

The chain combines TRBV19 with TRBJ1-4; 8 nucleotides line up with TRBD1. With 4 bases clipped from V and 11 bases from J, the junction kept 3 bases outside the gene matches. The CDR3 contains 12 residues. The germline V gene has CDR1 LNHDA and CDR2 SQIVND (reference sequence). The CDR3 nucleotides are TGTGCCAGTAGTACCAGGGGGCGGAAACTGTTTTTT. It encodes CASSTRGRKLFF.

This clonotype has a handful of counts. V is TRBV29-1 and J is TRBJ2-7; possibly TRBD1 for D (5 bases). Trimming removed 7 bases from V and 4 bases from J, with 11 bases in between. The CDR3 is 11 residues long. From germline, CDR1 is SQVTM and CDR2 ANQGSEA. The CDR3 reads CSAAKGYEQYF. The CDR3 DNA is TGCAGCGCCGCTAAGGGGTACGAGCAGTACTTC.

This chain connects TRBV5-6 to TRBJ2-5; no clear D gene. This CDR3 comprises 15 residues. Trimming stripped 0 bases from V and 1 base from J, with 10 bases between. Germline V gives CDR1 SGHDT, CDR2 YYEEEE. In DNA form, the CDR3 reads TGTGCCAGCAGCTTGGGAGGCGCCCCCCAAGAGACCCAGTACTTC. The encoded protein is CASSLGGAPQETQYF.

For this clonotype: A much larger clone differs by one base, so this may be a read error. V is TRBV5-1 and J is TRBJ1-1; D remains ambiguous. Germline CDR1 is SGHRS and CDR2 is YFSETQ. The CDR3 is made up of 14 amino acids. The CDR3 region has the DNA TGCGCCAGCAGCTTGGGTCCGGGGAACGCTGAAGCTTTCTTT. As protein: CASSLGPGNAEAFF.

This clonotype showed up many times. The chain employs TRBV3-1 and TRBJ1-6; D gene unclear. Germline V CDR1 and CDR2: LGHDT, YNNKEL (reference sequence). CDR3 length: 15 amino acids. Deletions cut 4 bases from V and 0 bases from J, with 7 bases between. The CDR3 bases are TGTGCCAGCAGCCCTCGGGGCTCCTATAATTCACCCCTCCACTTT. It yields the protein CASSPRGSYNSPLHF.

The chain joins TRBV25-1 to TRBJ2-5; 7 bases line up with TRBD2. V gave up 2 bases and J gave up 2 bases; unmatched junction bases: 14. CDR1 is MGHDK and CDR2 is SYGVNS in the germline V gene. The CDR3 extends over 18 amino acids. The CDR3 is CASSELEHTGGWQETQYF. CDR3 bases: TGTGCCAGCAGTGAACTAGAACATACCGGGGGGTGGCAAGAGACCCAGTACTTC. Complete variable domain (other parts from reference TRBV25-1 and TRBJ2-5): EADIYQTPRYLVIGTGKKITLECSQTMGHDKMYWYQQDPGMELHLIHYSYGVNSTEKGDLSSESTVSRIRTEHFPLTLESARPSHTSQYLCASSELEHTGGWQETQYFGPGTRLLVL.

The V call is TRBV5-1, the J call TRBJ1-4; TRBD1 agrees at 11 bases. CDR3 length: 14 amino acids. The germline V gene has CDR1 SGHRS and CDR2 YFSETQ. V shed 7 bases and J 7 bases; nucleotides not matched to a gene: 6. The CDR3 region is CASLAGTGGEKLFF. CDR3 sequence (DNA): TGCGCCAGCTTAGCGGGGACAGGGGGTGAAAAACTGTTTTTT.

V and J are TRBV7-9 and TRBJ1-1, with D uncertain. The germline gives CDR1 SEHNR, CDR2 FQNEAQ (reference sequence). There are 11 residues in the CDR3. V gave up 3 bases and J gave up 5 bases, with 4 bases separating them. CDR3 in DNA: TGTGCCAGCAGCTTTGGAACTGAAGCTTTCTTT. Its protein is CASSFGTEAFF.

This clonotype was counted ten times or more. V usage is TRBV20-1 and J usage is TRBJ2-1; no definite D call. Trimming removed 3 bases at V and 0 bases at J, with 9 bases between. From germline, CDR1 is DFQATT and CDR2 SNEGSKA (reference sequence). The CDR3 runs 14 residues. The CDR3 spells CSASELVSYNEQFF. The CDR3 bases are TGCAGTGCTAGCGAGTTAGTCTCCTACAATGAGCAGTTCTTC.

About this clonotype itself: An end of the junction does not agree with germline; a read error may underlie this. The rearrangement joins TRBV10-2 to TRBJ2-2, with TRBD1 as a possible D gene (6 bases). The germline CDR1 and CDR2 sequences are WSHSY and SAAADI. CDR3 length: 14 residues. This chain's CDR3 is CASTGQGNTRELFF. In DNA form, the CDR3 reads TGCGCCAGCACGGGCCAGGGGAACACCAGGGAGCTGTTTTTT.

This clonotype was observed at least ten times. The V gene is TRBV12-3 or TRBV12-4, the J gene TRBJ2-1, with unresolved D. This CDR3 is 11 amino acids long. V was shortened by 6 bases and J by 8 bases, with 8 bases between the two germline ends. CDR3 sequence reads: CASSERYEQFF. The CDR3 coding sequence is TGTGCCAGCAGCGAGCGTTATGAGCAGTTCTTC.

About this clonotype itself: Since a much larger clone is just one base distant, this may be a read error. V usage is TRBV6-1 and J usage is TRBJ1-1, with D possibly matching TRBD1 (5 bases). CDR1 is MNHNS, CDR2 SASEGT, per germline. CDR3 length: 13 residues. Trimming pared 6 bases from V and 6 bases from J, leaving 14 bases between. The DNA for the CDR3 is TGTGCCAGCAGCAGGGTGTGGGACCCTGAAGCTTTCTTT. Translation gives CASSRVWDPEAFF.

DNA of the CDR3: TGTGCCAGCAGTGAAGACGGAGTTAGCAATCAGCCCCTCCACTTT. Residues: CASSEDGVSNQPLHF. The chain recombines TRBV2 with TRBJ1-5; no clear D. The DNA end favors TRBJ1-6, so the J call may be wrong. CDR1 and CDR2 (germline): SNHLY, FYNNEI. The CDR3 contains 15 residues.

This clonotype was observed at least ten times. V is TRBV9 and J is TRBJ1-1; 7 positions agree with TRBD1. This CDR3 contains 18 residues. Unmatched junction bases numbered 11, after V lost 0 bases and J lost 0 bases. Germline V gene lookup returns CDR1 SGDLS and CDR2 YYNGEE. The CDR3 sequence is CASSVDGRGGALNTEAFF. In DNA form, the CDR3 reads TGTGCCAGCAGCGTAGACGGCAGAGGGGGCGCTTTGAACACTGAAGCTTTCTTT.

Remarks on this clonotype: The CDR3 end shows no conserved phenylalanine or tryptophan, and so a read error is likely. Because the CDR3's place on the DNA is in doubt, the DNA is left out and the CDR3 is given as listed by TCRdb. This chain connects TRBV6-2 or TRBV6-3 to TRBJ2-7; TRBD2 is taken as the D call from the table, unchecked against the DNA. The CDR3 totals 10 residues, both ends included. Looked up from germline, CDR1 is MNHEY and CDR2 is SVGEGT. The CDR3 reads CASSYSSLAG.

The V and J genes are TRBV5-4 and TRBJ2-1; 7 nucleotides align to TRBD1. CDR1 and CDR2 (germline): SGHNT, YYREEE (reference sequence). The V gene end was trimmed by 1 base and the J gene end by 5 bases; junction bases not matched to a gene: 6. The CDR3 loop spans 15 amino acids. CDR3 residues: CASSLSRGINNEQFF. For the CDR3, the DNA is TGTGCCAGCAGCTTGTCCAGGGGGATTAACAATGAGCAGTTCTTC.

In the case of this clonotype: A read error is possible here, since a much larger clone lies one base away. The chain joins TRBV9 to TRBJ2-1, with 15 bases lining up with TRBD2. The CDR3 runs 17 residues. Germline V gives CDR1 SGDLS, CDR2 YYNGEE. This CDR3 is CAGSVRTSGGADNEQFF. Written as DNA, the CDR3 is TGTGCCGGCAGCGTTCGGACTAGCGGGGGGGCAGACAATGAGCAGTTCTTC.

The table lists this clonotype with many counts. The V gene is TRBV19, the J gene TRBJ1-2, with a weak D call TRBD1 (6 bases). V gave up 4 bases and J gave up 3 bases, with 9 bases separating them. CDR1 is LNHDA and CDR2 is SQIVND in the germline V gene (reference sequence). The CDR3 loop spans 13 amino acids. CDR3 sequence reads: CASSRGGHYGYTF. DNA of the CDR3: TGTGCCAGTAGTAGGGGGGGGCACTATGGCTACACCTTC.

The chain carries TRBV29-1 and TRBJ2-5; D gene ambiguous. CDR3 length: 14 residues. The V end lost 1 base, the J end lost 1 base, and 10 bases lay between the germline ends. Germline V gives CDR1 SQVTM, CDR2 ANQGSEA. CDR3 in amino acids: CSVEAWARQETQYF. The CDR3 bases are TGCAGCGTTGAAGCGTGGGCGCGCCAAGAGACCCAGTACTTC.

This chain joins TRBV7-8 and TRBJ2-6; D gene uncertain. Deletions cut 1 base from V and 8 bases from J, with 9 bases between. The CDR3 runs 14 residues. In germline, CDR1 is SGHVS, CDR2 FQNEAQ. The CDR3 loop reads CASSLDPGSNVLTF. CDR3 sequence (DNA): TGTGCCAGCAGCTTAGACCCGGGTTCCAACGTCCTGACTTTC.

A remark on this clonotype: This sequence may be a read error, since a much larger clone differs from it by one base. The chain is built from TRBV4-1 and TRBJ1-2; D is possibly TRBD1 (6 bases). Germline V gene data show CDR1 as MGHRA and CDR2 as YSYEKL. The CDR3 length is 14 residues. V was pared by 4 bases and J by 5 bases, with 14 bases between. As DNA, the CDR3 is TGCGCCAGCAGCCGAGGGGGAGACGGGTATGGCTACACCTTC. It codes for CASSRGGDGYGYTF.

The rearrangement joins TRBV20-1 to TRBJ2-1; D remains unclear. The CDR3 runs 12 residues. Between the trimmed V and J ends, which lost 1 base and 10 bases, there was a span of 11 bases. Germline V gene data show CDR1 as DFQATT and CDR2 as SNEGSKA (reference sequence). The CDR3 loop is CSARGTYFEQFF. DNA for the CDR3: TGCAGTGCTAGAGGAACCTACTTCGAGCAGTTCTTC.

This clonotype was seen many times. V and J are TRBV19 and TRBJ1-2, with 8 bases that match TRBD1. With V trimmed by 6 bases and J by 2 bases, 5 bases remained unmatched. Germline assignment: CDR1 LNHDA and CDR2 SQIVND (reference sequence). The CDR3 is 14 residues long. CDR3 sequence reads: CASSPTGANYGYTF. CDR3 nucleotides: TGTGCCAGTAGCCCGACAGGGGCGAACTATGGCTACACCTTC.

This clonotype has at least ten counts. The chain combines TRBV2 with TRBJ2-3; D not resolved. The CDR3 is made up of 12 amino acids. V lost 3 bases and J 11 bases, leaving 12 bases between the germline ends. Germline assignment: CDR1 SNHLY and CDR2 FYNNEI. Here the CDR3 reads CASSDVSWVQYF. CDR3 coding DNA: TGTGCCAGCAGTGACGTCAGCTGGGTGCAGTATTTT.

Written as DNA, the CDR3 is TGTGCCAGCCAGGACCGGAGGGGGTTCTACAATGAGCAGTTCTTC. Amino acids: CASQDRRGFYNEQFF. V gene TRBV28 combines with J gene TRBJ2-1, with D perhaps being TRBD1 or TRBD2 (6 bases each). This CDR3 spans 15 amino acids. Germline V gene sequence: CDR1 MDHEN, CDR2 SYDVKM. V was clipped by 8 bases and J by 3 bases, with 17 bases between them.

Many counts were recorded for this clonotype. This rearrangement joins TRBV7-8 to TRBJ2-5, with 10 bases matching TRBD1. The CDR3 is made up of 14 amino acids. CDR1 and CDR2 (germline): SGHVS, FQNEAQ. V lost 8 bases to trimming and J lost 1 base; unmatched junction nucleotides: 4. The CDR3 sequence: CASARDRGQETQYF. The CDR3 DNA reads as TGTGCCAGCGCGAGGGACAGGGGCCAAGAGACCCAGTACTTC. The full variable domain, rest sourced from reference TRBV7-8 and TRBJ2-5, is GAGVSQSPRYKVAKRGQDVALRCDPISGHVSLFWYQQALGQGPEFLTYFQNEAQLDKSGLPSDRFFAERPEGSVSTLKIQRTQQEDSAVYLCASARDRGQETQYFGPGTRLLVL.

This clonotype was picked up many times. V and J are TRBV7-8 and TRBJ2-7, with 7 nucleotides matching TRBD1. The V segment lost 7 bases and the J segment 0 bases; nucleotides outside the gene matches: 6. The CDR3 is made up of 14 amino acids. The V gene's germline CDR1 is SGHVS and CDR2 FQNEAQ. The CDR3 bases are TGTGCCAGCACTAGGGACAGTTTCTCCTACGAGCAGTACTTC. Residues: CASTRDSFSYEQYF.

At least ten counts were recorded for this clonotype. CDR3 protein: CASSFTDTQYF. The DNA of the CDR3 is TGTGCCAGCAGTTTTACCGATACGCAGTATTTT. The rearrangement links TRBV25-1 to TRBJ2-3; D not resolved. CDR1 is MGHDK and CDR2 is SYGVNS in the germline V gene. The V gene lost 5 bases and the J gene lost 6 bases, with 6 bases spanning the gap. CDR3 length equals 11 residues.

This clonotype was seen many times. The chain is built from TRBV19 and TRBJ2-2, with a tentative D call TRBD1 (6 bases). This CDR3 spans 15 amino acids. Germline V gene lookup returns CDR1 LNHDA and CDR2 SQIVND (reference sequence). Trimming pared 10 bases from V and 1 base from J, leaving 16 bases between. The CDR3 DNA is TGTGCCACCGAACAGGGCCGGAGGAACACCGGGGAGCTGTTTTTT. It yields the protein CATEQGRRNTGELFF.

The rearrangement joins TRBV20-1 to TRBJ2-1; TRBD1 might be the D (5 bases). The CDR3 length is 13 residues. The germline CDR1 and CDR2 sequences are DFQATT and SNEGSKA (reference sequence). Trimming took 5 bases from V and 7 from J, leaving 15 bases between them. CDR3 DNA: TGCAGTGCTCCACCCGGCACAGGAAATGAGCAGTTCTTC. Residues: CSAPPGTGNEQFF.

The chain joins TRBV7-2 to TRBJ1-2; a possible D gene is TRBD1 (6 bases). Germline V gene lookup returns CDR1 SGHTA and CDR2 FQGNSA. This CDR3 region has 15 residues. V was shortened by 5 bases and J by 3 bases, with 16 bases between the two germline ends. CDR3 loop: CASSVSGGYHYGYTF. CDR3 DNA sequence: TGTGCCAGCAGCGTAAGCGGGGGCTATCACTATGGCTACACCTTC.

This clonotype has more than one count but fewer than ten. The V gene is TRBV15, the J gene TRBJ1-6, with D possibly being TRBD1 (6 bases). Trimming cost V 1 base and J 5 bases, with 12 bases left between them. The CDR3 totals 16 residues. CDR1 LNHNV and CDR2 YYDKDF come from the germline V gene (reference sequence). The CDR3, as DNA: TGTGCCACCAGCAGAGCCACAGGGTCCCATAATTCACCCCTCCACTTT. Residues: CATSRATGSHNSPLHF.